This is a list of T cell receptor beta chains from one sample in a study of human T cells and chemical hapten exposure. TCRdb independently ran MiXCR on the RACE reads; one entry per CDR3 protein. The sample holds approximately 46,000 distinct CDR3 sequences, roughly 10% seen once. Sample: whole blood, taken in connection with sensitization to the hapten diphenylcyclopropenone (DPC). The receptors shown here come from a woman aged 25 to 39 with alopecia areata. Some clones in this sample may be carry-over from other donors' samples. CDR3s include the opening cysteine and the closing phenylalanine or tryptophan. D genes are given only for firm matches. The size entry is marked missing in some rows and otherwise reads once, few, many or a size class.

CDR3 length: 15
V gene: TRBV5-1
J gene: TRBJ2-3
clone size: many
D gene: .
CDR3 protein: CASSPITGSTDTQYF
CDR3 DNA: TGCGCCAGCAGCCCGATAACAGGGAGCACAGATACGCAGTATTTT

CDR3 length: 14
V gene: TRBV12-3/TRBV12-4
J gene: TRBJ2-1
clone size: few
D gene: .
CDR3 protein: CASSLALARHEQFF
CDR3 DNA: TGTGCCAGCAGTTTAGCTCTAGCGAGGCATGAGCAGTTCTTC

CDR3 length: 16
V gene: TRBV7-3
J gene: TRBJ2-3
clone size: few
D gene: TRBD1
CDR3 protein: CASSPQGQGRTDTQYF
CDR3 DNA: TGTGCCAGCAGCCCCCAGGGACAGGGAAGGACAGATACGCAGTATTTT

CDR3 length: 14
V gene: TRBV27
J gene: TRBJ1-5
clone size: .
D gene: TRBD1
CDR3 protein: CASSYRGLGQPQHF
CDR3 DNA: TGTGCCAGCAGTTACAGGGGCTTGGGGCAGCCCCAGCATTTT

CDR3 length: 15
V gene: TRBV2
J gene: TRBJ1-5
clone size: .
D gene: .
CDR3 protein: CASNSGGGFNQPQHF
CDR3 DNA: TGTGCCAGCAACTCTGGGGGCGGATTCAATCAGCCCCAGCATTTT

CDR3 length: 16
V gene: TRBV7-3
J gene: TRBJ2-3
clone size: many
D gene: TRBD1
CDR3 protein: CASSQTGGVGTDTQYF
CDR3 DNA: TGTGCCAGCAGTCAAACAGGGGGCGTGGGCACAGATACGCAGTATTTT

CDR3 length: 14
V gene: TRBV29-1
J gene: TRBJ2-3
clone size: .
D gene: TRBD2
CDR3 protein: CSVLGLAGTDTQYF
CDR3 DNA: TGCAGCGTACTCGGACTAGCGGGCACAGATACGCAGTATTTT

CDR3 length: 15
V gene: TRBV9
J gene: TRBJ2-3
clone size: .
D gene: .
CDR3 protein: CASSVRRGDGDTQYF
CDR3 DNA: TGTGCCAGCAGCGTACGCCGGGGAGATGGAGATACGCAGTATTTT

CDR3 length: 14
V gene: TRBV20-1
J gene: TRBJ2-5
clone size: many
D gene: TRBD1
CDR3 protein: CSARDGGQQETQYF
CDR3 DNA: TGCAGTGCTAGAGATGGGGGACAGCAAGAGACCCAGTACTTC

CDR3 length: 17
V gene: TRBV6-6
J gene: TRBJ2-3
clone size: .
D gene: .
CDR3 protein: CASSYFGSGVSTDTQYF
CDR3 DNA: TGTGCCAGCAGTTACTTTGGTAGCGGAGTTAGCACAGATACGCAGTATTTT

CDR3 length: 13
V gene: TRBV21-1
J gene: TRBJ1-5
clone size: many
D gene: .
CDR3 protein: CASWTGLDQPQHF
CDR3 DNA: TGTGCCAGCTGGACAGGGTTGGATCAGCCCCAGCATTTT

CDR3 length: 16
V gene: TRBV7-9
J gene: TRBJ2-7
clone size: many
D gene: TRBD1
CDR3 protein: CASSRSKQGSAAEQYF
CDR3 DNA: TGTGCCAGCAGCAGATCGAAACAGGGGTCCGCGGCCGAGCAGTACTTC

CDR3 length: 14
V gene: TRBV28
J gene: TRBJ2-3
clone size: few
D gene: TRBD2
CDR3 protein: CASSIAGMPDTQYF
CDR3 DNA: TGTGCCAGCAGTATAGCGGGGATGCCCGATACGCAGTATTTT

CDR3 length: 18
V gene: TRBV15
J gene: TRBJ2-2
clone size: many
D gene: TRBD2
CDR3 protein: CATSSRLIAGELGGELFF
CDR3 DNA: TGTGCCACCAGCAGTCGACTTATAGCGGGGGAGTTGGGCGGGGAGCTGTTTTTT

CDR3 length: 18
V gene: TRBV2
J gene: TRBJ1-4
clone size: few
D gene: TRBD1
CDR3 protein: CASSDRDRGQSNREKLFF
CDR3 DNA: TGTGCCAGCAGCGACCGGGACAGGGGGCAATCTAATCGTGAAAAACTGTTTTTT